Given below is one T cell receptor (beta chain) in context. This sample was taken from a study of OX40 agonist ivuxolimab in advanced cancers. The table came from immunoSEQ multiplex PCR; TCRdb's copy has only in-frame clones and leaves some out. Of 35,000 or so clones in the sample, 82% were seen once. CDR3 length: 15 amino acids. Deletions cut 3 bases from V and 2 bases from J, with 13 bases between. Germline V gives CDR1 KGHSH, CDR2 LQKENI. The V gene is TRBV18, the J gene TRBJ2-5, with a weak D call TRBD1 (7 bases). The material sequenced was CD4+ or CD8+ T cells sorted from blood, taken in a trial of the OX40 agonist ivuxolimab. This clonotype was obtained from an adult with an advanced solid tumor such as melanoma, head and neck, liver or kidney cancer. CDR3 protein: CASSPRRGPQETQYF. The CDR3 region has the DNA TGTGCCAGCTCACCTCGGAGGGGGCCTCAAGAGACCCAGTACTTC.